This T cell receptor beta chain emerged from a study of blood T cells in healthy people across ages. A J-beta primer mix and a sample-barcoded 5' primer were used in a second PCR of about 7 to 12 cycles. TCRdb reprocessed the 5' RACE reads via MiXCR and lists one record per CDR3 protein. This sample has roughly 1 million distinct CDR3 sequences, with 20% to 25% found just once. J gave up 3 bases and V 5 bases, and 11 bases lay outside the gene matches. CDR1 and CDR2 (germline): SEHNR, FQNEAQ (reference sequence). The CDR3 is made up of 16 amino acids. In its sample, this clonotype was seen a few times. The data were also submitted as part of a second study, on T cells of mothers and their children.

This receptor was taken from a girl aged 2 to 9 in good health. This chain connects TRBV7-9 to TRBJ2-3, with TRBD2 matching 7 bases. Material: blood. The CDR3 protein is CASSPAAGVLTDTQYF. CDR3 DNA: TGTGCCAGCAGCCCGGCGGCGGGAGTTCTAACAGATACGCAGTATTTT.